The present TCR beta chain was sequenced within a study of blood T cell repertoires in COVID-19 (dated by TCRdb to 2019 to 2021). In the study overall: Collaborator samples came from the United States, Italy and Spain and covered acute and convalescent phases of COVID-19. HLA class I and class II types, where available, came from metadata supplied by the sample provider rather than from assay-based typing. The material from the prospective study consisted of cDNA or gDNA derived from T cells, B-cell-depleted T cells, or PBMCs. The dataset comprised deeply sampled blood TCRbeta repertoires from subjects exposed to, actively infected with, or recovered from COVID-19. A de-identified subject ID, COVID-19 status, age in years and sex were almost always included in the sample metadata. Samples came from the ongoing ImmuneRACE study (first 160 participants) plus 1,254 subjects from 6 global collaborators. The repertoires were made available in a free public database intended to serve as a resource for research on the immune response to SARS-CoV-2. Broader findings and caveats from the paper: The quantity of clinical and demographic metadata differed by source and by participant and was supplied without curation.

Enrolling through a virtual design, the prospective study's participants ranged in age from roughly 18 to 100 years and lived across roughly 23 United States geographic areas. In the prospective study, participants were assigned to cohorts based on the clinical history participants reported in a screening survey and a study questionnaire. For ImmuneRACE Cohort 3, a participant was defined as recovered based on two consecutive negative NP/OP PCR tests, clearance by a healthcare professional, or resolution of symptoms. Each participant in the prospective study had whole blood, serum and a nasopharyngeal or oropharyngeal swab collected by mobile phlebotomists. Additional blood draws and questionnaires over an approximately 2-month period could optionally be provided by prospective study participants. Before DNA extraction, blood samples from the prospective study were shipped at room temperature or frozen.

TCRbeta CDR3 regions were amplified from genomic DNA by means of the immunoSEQ Assay, a bias-controlled multiplex PCR. As for the authors' bioinformatics: Nucleated cell counts per sample were estimated from amplification of reference gene primers within the assay. To quantify the absolute abundance of each unique TCRbeta CDR3 rearrangement, sequence reads were collapsed and filtered. For each sample, productive Simpson clonality was calculated as the square root of Simpson's diversity index over productive rearrangements. TCRdb carries this immuneACCESS record with in-frame sequences only. Its versions omit some clonotypes, under half of them owing to an unresolved V gene in the studies checked, with the rest unexplained. The DNA was the basis for D and trimming; V, J and clone size are from that table. The sample table lists approximately 300,000 clones, nearly 90% of them with a count of one. The ten largest clones take up under 6.5% of the sample.

A word on this clone: The antigen it recognizes is unknown. Per-base qualities were not stored, and no clone one base away is much larger.

The origin of this receptor is a woman aged 25 to 45 who had recovered from COVID-19. Source material: PBMCs or T cells enriched from blood (not recorded which).

For the CDR3, the sequence is CASSPGASYNEQFF. In nucleotide form, the sequence is TGTGCCAGCAGTCCAGGGGCGTCCTACAATGAGCAGTTCTTC. Recombination joined TRBV7-2 with TRBJ2-1, and TRBD1 may be the D gene, going by 6 matching bases. From the germline V gene, CDR1 is SGHTA and CDR2 is FQGNSA. The CDR3 holds 14 amino acids from the cysteine to the phenylalanine. Of the read, only the CDR3 DNA is kept; its 42 bases are in frame from base 1. Cut back by 6 bases and 1 base, the V and J ends lie 10 bases apart.